This TCR beta chain is drawn from a study of blood T cell repertoires in COVID-19. In the source study's methods: Scientists estimated how many nucleated cells there were by amplifying reference gene primers. TCRdb's table, derived via immunoSEQ multiplex PCR, lists solely in-frame clones and lacks some. D and trimming were read from the DNA, whereas the V and J calls and clone size are those reported in that table. The data show roughly 260,000 clones, 88% seen once. Unmatched junction bases numbered 13, after V lost 8 bases and J lost 6 bases. The CDR3 contains 14 residues. Germline V gene sequence: CDR1 MRHNA, CDR2 SNTAGT. Enrollment of patients from Seattle took place during active infection, with longitudinal follow-up.

The V call is TRBV6-4, the J call TRBJ2-7; TRBD1 agrees at 7 bases. The sample taken for sequencing was peripheral blood. The sequence derives from a woman aged 25-40 years with COVID-19, enrolled during active disease. The CDR3 loop reads CASQPEQGIGEQYF. The CDR3 bases are TGTGCCAGCCAACCCGAACAGGGGATCGGCGAGCAGTACTTC.